A selection of T cell receptor beta chains follows, all from one sample in a study of T cell responses to AZD1222 COVID-19 vaccine. Sequenced by immunoSEQ multiplex PCR; TCRdb stores in-frame clones only, minus some. The sample carries roughly 100,000 clones, roughly 84% recorded once. Sequences were derived from peripheral blood, sampled on day 0 of AZD1222 vaccination. The receptors originated from an adult in good health. The conserved cysteine and the conserved F or W are not part of the CDR3 here.

j_gene: TRBJ1-2
v_gene: TRBV5-8
CDR3aa: ASSFVLDYGYT

j_gene: TRBJ1-3
v_gene: TRBV7-3
CDR3aa: ASSSPTGSSGNTIY

j_gene: TRBJ2-2
v_gene: TRBV7-2
CDR3aa: ASSLAGPAFGELF

j_gene: TRBJ2-5
v_gene: TRBV5-1
CDR3aa: ASSLTSGPVETQY

j_gene: TRBJ1-3
v_gene: TRBV27
CDR3aa: ASRDSGGNTIY

j_gene: TRBJ1-1
v_gene: TRBV30
CDR3aa: AWVLMGNTEAF

j_gene: TRBJ2-5
v_gene: TRBV6-2/TRBV6-3
CDR3aa: ASSATGFGETQY

j_gene: TRBJ2-7
v_gene: TRBV27
CDR3aa: ASSLIPSTGVYEQY

j_gene: TRBJ1-5
v_gene: TRBV29-1
CDR3aa: SVGGLNQPQH

j_gene: TRBJ1-1
v_gene: TRBV27
CDR3aa: ASRPYPDRGGEAF

j_gene: TRBJ2-7
v_gene: TRBV6-2/TRBV6-3
CDR3aa: ASSYPTATPSYEQY

j_gene: TRBJ1-2
v_gene: TRBV28
CDR3aa: ASSLARNYGYT

j_gene: TRBJ2-7
v_gene: TRBV6-5
CDR3aa: ASTSSWAYEQY

j_gene: TRBJ2-1
v_gene: TRBV12-3/TRBV12-4
CDR3aa: ASSPSVRAEQF

j_gene: TRBJ1-5
v_gene: TRBV19
CDR3aa: ASGRPGQDNQPQH

j_gene: TRBJ1-5
v_gene: TRBV4-1
CDR3aa: ASSHQQTGYNQPQH

j_gene: TRBJ1-2
v_gene: TRBV4-2
CDR3aa: ASSQAVGQVGYT

j_gene: TRBJ1-1
v_gene: TRBV7-9
CDR3aa: ASSRDGISRGTEAF

j_gene: TRBJ2-3
v_gene: TRBV7-2
CDR3aa: ASSPRTSGTTDTQY

j_gene: TRBJ1-5
v_gene: TRBV5-5
CDR3aa: ASSLDGAPNQPQH

j_gene: TRBJ2-5
v_gene: TRBV2
CDR3aa: ASSAGLAGIGETQY

j_gene: TRBJ2-1
v_gene: TRBV7-2
CDR3aa: ASSSQAGGVYNEQF

j_gene: TRBJ1-2
v_gene: TRBV7-8
CDR3aa: ASSSGQGGYGYT

j_gene: TRBJ2-3
v_gene: TRBV6-4
CDR3aa: ASSDPGLAGSTDTQY

j_gene: TRBJ1-6
v_gene: TRBV5-6
CDR3aa: ASSFRDRENSPLH

j_gene: TRBJ2-1
v_gene: TRBV6-2/TRBV6-3
CDR3aa: ASSPNERGGSYNEQF

j_gene: TRBJ2-1
v_gene: TRBV18
CDR3aa: ASSPVTSGGGNEQF

j_gene: TRBJ2-5
v_gene: TRBV18
CDR3aa: ASSPGSGETQY

j_gene: TRBJ1-2
v_gene: TRBV19
CDR3aa: ASSIVGSGKGYGYT

j_gene: TRBJ1-1
v_gene: TRBV11-2
CDR3aa: ASSFTRTRTEAF

j_gene: TRBJ1-1
v_gene: TRBV2
CDR3aa: ASSTTGRTEAF

j_gene: TRBJ1-2
v_gene: TRBV7-2
CDR3aa: ASRTTGFDYGYT

j_gene: TRBJ1-2
v_gene: TRBV24-1
CDR3aa: ATSPSGPRHYGYT

j_gene: TRBJ1-4
v_gene: TRBV5-1
CDR3aa: ASSPTGTYEKLF

j_gene: TRBJ2-2
v_gene: TRBV10-1
CDR3aa: ASKDREGTGELF

j_gene: TRBJ1-3
v_gene: TRBV15
CDR3aa: ATSRATYLGPGNTIY

j_gene: TRBJ1-4
v_gene: TRBV20-1
CDR3aa: SAALEEKLF

j_gene: TRBJ1-5
v_gene: TRBV27
CDR3aa: ASSFREGNQPQH

j_gene: TRBJ2-1
v_gene: TRBV29-1
CDR3aa: SVAPAWYNEQF

j_gene: TRBJ1-1
v_gene: TRBV19
CDR3aa: ASSRGQGNTEAF

j_gene: TRBJ1-2
v_gene: TRBV7-9
CDR3aa: ASSLDPTGGYT

j_gene: TRBJ2-2
v_gene: TRBV18
CDR3aa: ASSPPRVGTGELF

j_gene: TRBJ1-5
v_gene: TRBV6-1
CDR3aa: ASSELNSSNQPQH

j_gene: TRBJ1-2
v_gene: TRBV5-6
CDR3aa: ASWRGVQAYGYT

j_gene: TRBJ2-2
v_gene: TRBV19
CDR3aa: ASRGNRGLGTGELF

j_gene: TRBJ2-2
v_gene: TRBV10-1
CDR3aa: ANETGRDTGELF

j_gene: TRBJ2-2
v_gene: TRBV5-5
CDR3aa: ASSLIERELF

j_gene: TRBJ2-7
v_gene: TRBV4-3
CDR3aa: ASSQDYPGREQY

j_gene: TRBJ1-6
v_gene: TRBV19
CDR3aa: ASSMGDFWSLH

j_gene: TRBJ2-1
v_gene: TRBV11-3
CDR3aa: ASSSIAGVHNEQF

j_gene: TRBJ2-5
v_gene: TRBV7-2
CDR3aa: ASSSGQGPKTQY

j_gene: TRBJ1-5
v_gene: TRBV9
CDR3aa: ASSVGQGSNQPQH

j_gene: TRBJ1-1
v_gene: TRBV7-6
CDR3aa: ASSLSGVNTEAF

j_gene: TRBJ2-3
v_gene: TRBV5-1
CDR3aa: ASSLDRLTDTQY

j_gene: TRBJ2-7
v_gene: TRBV5-5
CDR3aa: ASSLLAGIYEQY